This T cell receptor beta chain appears in the sequencing data of a study of T cells in Graves' hyperthyroidism and ophthalmopathy. Study-wide results and caveats: Before onset, by a median of approximately 6.2 months, the model predicted ophthalmopathy. Most thyroid clonotypes expanded above 0.001 appeared in blood too.

Authors of the study amplified TCR beta CDR3 regions from RNA transcripts. First-round RT-PCR targeting the TCR CDR3 was performed with the HTBI primer set. TCRdb re-called the multiplex PCR reads with MiXCR, one entry per CDR3 protein. The sample records around 600,000 distinct CDR3 sequences, over 12% being singletons. This clonotype was recorded at least ten times. Its antigen remains unidentified. The germline V and J ends were trimmed by 0 bases and 7 bases, with 13 bases remaining between them. Germline CDR1 KGHSH, CDR2 LQKENI. CDR3 length equals 15 residues. Ophthalmopathy cases met thresholds of Clinical Activity Score at least 3, NOSPECS grade at least 4 and duration under 3 months. Diagnosing involved the use of clinical symptoms, serum thyroxine and TRAb, thyroid ultrasound and orbital computed tomography.

The chain couples TRBV18 to TRBJ2-1; weak D call: TRBD2 (6 bases). Sequenced input: blood. This clonotype was sampled from a woman between 18 and 29 years old with Graves' ophthalmopathy. CDR3 in DNA: TGTGCCAGCTCACCACCCGGAGCGGGTGGAAATGAGCAGTTCTTC. Translating gives CASSPPGAGGNEQFF.